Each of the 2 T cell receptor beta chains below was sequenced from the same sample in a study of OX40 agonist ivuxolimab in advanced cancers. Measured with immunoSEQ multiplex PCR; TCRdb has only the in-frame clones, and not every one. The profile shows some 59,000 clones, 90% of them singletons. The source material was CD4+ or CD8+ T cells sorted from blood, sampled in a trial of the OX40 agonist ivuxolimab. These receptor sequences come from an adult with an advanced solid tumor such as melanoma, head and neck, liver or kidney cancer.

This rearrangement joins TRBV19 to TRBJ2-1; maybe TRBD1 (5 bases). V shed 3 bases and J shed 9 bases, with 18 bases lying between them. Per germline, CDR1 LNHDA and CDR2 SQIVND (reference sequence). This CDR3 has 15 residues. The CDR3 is CASSMRWGSSIEQFF. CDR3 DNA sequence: TGTGCCAGTAGTATGAGGTGGGGCTCTTCCATTGAGCAGTTCTTC. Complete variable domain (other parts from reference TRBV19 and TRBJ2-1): DGGITQSPKYLFRKEGQNVTLSCEQNLNHDAMYWYRQDPGQGLRLIYYSQIVNDFQKGDIAEGYSVSREKKESFPLTVTSAQKNPTAFYLCASSMRWGSSIEQFFGPGTRLTVL.

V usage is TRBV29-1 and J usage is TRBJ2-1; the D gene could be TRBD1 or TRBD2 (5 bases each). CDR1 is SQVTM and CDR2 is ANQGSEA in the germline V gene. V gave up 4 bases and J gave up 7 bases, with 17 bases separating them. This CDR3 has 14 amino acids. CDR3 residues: CSVAGDRLSNEQFF. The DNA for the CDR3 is TGCAGCGTTGCCGGGGACCGACTTTCGAATGAGCAGTTCTTC.